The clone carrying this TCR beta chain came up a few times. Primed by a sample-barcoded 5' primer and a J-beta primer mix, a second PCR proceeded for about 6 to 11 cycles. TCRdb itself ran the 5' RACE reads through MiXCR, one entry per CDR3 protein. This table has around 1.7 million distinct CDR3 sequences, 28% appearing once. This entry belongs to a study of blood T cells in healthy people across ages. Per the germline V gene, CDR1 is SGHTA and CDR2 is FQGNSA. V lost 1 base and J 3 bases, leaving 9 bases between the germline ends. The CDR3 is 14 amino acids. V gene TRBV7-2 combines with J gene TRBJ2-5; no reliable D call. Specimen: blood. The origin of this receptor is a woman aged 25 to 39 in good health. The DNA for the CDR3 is TGTGCCAGCAGCTTAGATCGCAGCGAAGAGACCCAGTACTTC. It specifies CASSLDRSEETQYF.